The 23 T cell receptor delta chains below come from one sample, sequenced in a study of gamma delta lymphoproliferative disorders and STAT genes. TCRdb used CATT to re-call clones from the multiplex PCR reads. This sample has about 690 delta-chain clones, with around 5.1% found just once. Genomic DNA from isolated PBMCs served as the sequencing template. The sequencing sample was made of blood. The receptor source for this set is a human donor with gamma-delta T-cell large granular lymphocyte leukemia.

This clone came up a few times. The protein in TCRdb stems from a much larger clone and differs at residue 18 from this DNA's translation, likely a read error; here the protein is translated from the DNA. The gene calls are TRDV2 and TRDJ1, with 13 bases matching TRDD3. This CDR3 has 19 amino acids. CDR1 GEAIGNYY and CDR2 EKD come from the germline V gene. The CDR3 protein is CACDTVLGDTRSWTDKLTF. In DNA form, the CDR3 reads TGTGCCTGTGACACCGTACTGGGGGATACGCGGAGTTGGACCGATAAACTCACCTTT.

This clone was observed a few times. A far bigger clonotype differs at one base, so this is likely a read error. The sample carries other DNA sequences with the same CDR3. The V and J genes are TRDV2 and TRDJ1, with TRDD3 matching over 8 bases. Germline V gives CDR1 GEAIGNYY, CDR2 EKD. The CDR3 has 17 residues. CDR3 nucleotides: TGTGCCTGCGACACCCTACTGGGGGGCCAAGGAACCGATAAACTCATCTTT. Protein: CACDTLLGGQGTDKLIF.

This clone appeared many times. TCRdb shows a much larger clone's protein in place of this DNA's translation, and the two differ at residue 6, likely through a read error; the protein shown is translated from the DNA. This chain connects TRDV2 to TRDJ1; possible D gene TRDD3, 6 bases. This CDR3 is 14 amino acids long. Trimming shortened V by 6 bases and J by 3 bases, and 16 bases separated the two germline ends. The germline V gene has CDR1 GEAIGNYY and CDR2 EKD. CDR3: CACNSPGIPDKLIF. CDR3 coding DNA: TGTGCCTGTAACTCGCCGGGGATCCCCGATAAACTCATCTTT.

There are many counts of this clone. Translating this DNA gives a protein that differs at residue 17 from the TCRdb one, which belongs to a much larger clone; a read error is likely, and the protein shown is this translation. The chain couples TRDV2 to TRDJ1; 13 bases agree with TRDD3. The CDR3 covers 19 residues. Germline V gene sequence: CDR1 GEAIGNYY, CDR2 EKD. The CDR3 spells CACDRITGGYAKGSDKPIF. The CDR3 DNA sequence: TGTGCCTGTGACAGGATTACTGGGGGATACGCTAAGGGGTCCGATAAACCCATCTTT.

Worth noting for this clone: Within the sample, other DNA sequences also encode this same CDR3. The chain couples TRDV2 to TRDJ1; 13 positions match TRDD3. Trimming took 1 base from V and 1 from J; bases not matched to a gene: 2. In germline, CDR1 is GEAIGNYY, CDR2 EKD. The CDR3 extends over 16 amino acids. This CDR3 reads CACDTLGDTRTDKLIF. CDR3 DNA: TGTGCCTGTGACACACTGGGGGATACGCGCACCGATAAACTCATCTTT.

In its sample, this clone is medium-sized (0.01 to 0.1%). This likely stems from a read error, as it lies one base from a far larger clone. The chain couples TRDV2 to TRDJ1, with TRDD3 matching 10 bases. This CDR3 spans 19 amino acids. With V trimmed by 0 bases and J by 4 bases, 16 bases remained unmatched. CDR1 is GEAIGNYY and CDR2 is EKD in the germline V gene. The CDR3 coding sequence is TGTGCCTGTGACACCGTAGAGGGATGGGGGATACAGGTGGGCGATAAACTCATCTTT. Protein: CACDTVEGWGIQVGDKLIF.

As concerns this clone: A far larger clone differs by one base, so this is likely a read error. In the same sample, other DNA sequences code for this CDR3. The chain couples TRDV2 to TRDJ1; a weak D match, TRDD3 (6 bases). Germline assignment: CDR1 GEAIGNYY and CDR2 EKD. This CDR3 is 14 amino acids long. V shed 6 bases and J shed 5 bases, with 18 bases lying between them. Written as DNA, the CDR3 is TGTGCCTGTAACTCGCTGGGGATCCCTGATAAACTCATCTTT. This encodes CACNSLGIPDKLIF.

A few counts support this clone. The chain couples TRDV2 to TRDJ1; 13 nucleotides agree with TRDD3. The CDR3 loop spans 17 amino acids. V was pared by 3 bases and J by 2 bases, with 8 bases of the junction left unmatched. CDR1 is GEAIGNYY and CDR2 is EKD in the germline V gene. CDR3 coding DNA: TGTGCCTGTGACTCTACTGGGGGATACGGCGGGACCGATAAACTCATCTTT. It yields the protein CACDSTGGYGGTDKLIF.

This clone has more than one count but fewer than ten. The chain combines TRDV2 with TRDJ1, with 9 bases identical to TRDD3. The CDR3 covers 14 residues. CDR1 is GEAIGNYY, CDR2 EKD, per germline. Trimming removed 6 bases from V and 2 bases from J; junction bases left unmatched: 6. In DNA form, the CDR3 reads TGTGCCTGTAACTCGCTGGGGGATACCGATAAACTCATCTTT. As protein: CACNSLGDTDKLIF.

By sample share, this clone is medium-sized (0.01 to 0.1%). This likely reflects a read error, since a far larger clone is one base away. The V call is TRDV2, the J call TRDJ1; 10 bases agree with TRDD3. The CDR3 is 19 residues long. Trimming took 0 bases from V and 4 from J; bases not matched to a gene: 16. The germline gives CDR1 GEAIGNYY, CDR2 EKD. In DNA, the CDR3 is TGTGCCTGTGACACCGTAGGGGGATGGGGGATACAGGCGGGCGATAAACTCATCTTT. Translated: CACDTVGGWGIQAGDKLIF.

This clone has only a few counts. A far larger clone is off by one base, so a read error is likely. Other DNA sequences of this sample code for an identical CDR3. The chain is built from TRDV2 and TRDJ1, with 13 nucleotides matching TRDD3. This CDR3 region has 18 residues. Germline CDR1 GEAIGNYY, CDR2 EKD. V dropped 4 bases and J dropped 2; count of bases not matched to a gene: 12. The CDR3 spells CACDTLTGGYGGTDKLIF. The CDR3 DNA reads TGTGCCTGTGATACCCTTACTGGGGGATACGGCGGGACCGATAAACTCATCTTT.

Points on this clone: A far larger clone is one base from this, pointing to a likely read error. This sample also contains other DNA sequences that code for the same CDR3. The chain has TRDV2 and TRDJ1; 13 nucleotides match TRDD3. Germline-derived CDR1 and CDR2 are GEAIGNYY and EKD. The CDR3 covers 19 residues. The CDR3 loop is CACDRITGGYAKGSDKLIF. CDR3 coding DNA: TGTGCCTGTGACAGGATTACTGGGGGATACGCTAAGGGGTCCGACAAACTCATCTTT.

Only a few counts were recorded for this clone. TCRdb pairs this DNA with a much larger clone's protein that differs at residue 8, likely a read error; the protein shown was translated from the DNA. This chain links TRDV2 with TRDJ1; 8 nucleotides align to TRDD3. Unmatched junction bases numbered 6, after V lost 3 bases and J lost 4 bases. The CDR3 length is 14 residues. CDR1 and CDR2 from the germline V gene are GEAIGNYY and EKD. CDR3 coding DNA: TGTGCCTGTGACCTACTGGGGGGTGGCGATAAACTCATCTTT. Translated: CACDLLGGGDKLIF.

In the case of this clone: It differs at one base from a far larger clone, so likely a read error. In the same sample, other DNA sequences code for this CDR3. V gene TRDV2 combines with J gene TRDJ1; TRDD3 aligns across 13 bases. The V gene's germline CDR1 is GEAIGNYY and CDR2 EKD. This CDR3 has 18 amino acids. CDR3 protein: CACDTLTGGYGGTDKLIF. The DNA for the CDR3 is TGTGCCTGCGACACCCTTACTGGGGGATACGGCGGGACCGATAAACTCATCTTT.

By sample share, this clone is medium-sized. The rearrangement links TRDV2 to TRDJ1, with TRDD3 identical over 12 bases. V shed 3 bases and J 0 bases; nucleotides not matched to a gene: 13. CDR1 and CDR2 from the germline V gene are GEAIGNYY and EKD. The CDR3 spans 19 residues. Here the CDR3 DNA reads TGTGCCTGTGACTTCGTACTGGGGGATACAAATCCGTACACCGATAAACTCATCTTT. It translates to CACDFVLGDTNPYTDKLIF.

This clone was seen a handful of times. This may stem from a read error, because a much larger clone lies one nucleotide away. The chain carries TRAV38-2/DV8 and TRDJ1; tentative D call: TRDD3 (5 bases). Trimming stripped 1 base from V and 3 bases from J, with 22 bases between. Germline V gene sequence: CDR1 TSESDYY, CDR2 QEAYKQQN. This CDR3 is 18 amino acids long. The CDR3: CAYRSHSLWWGGADKLIF. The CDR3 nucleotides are TGTGCTTATAGGAGCCATTCCCTATGGTGGGGAGGTGCCGATAAACTCATCTTT.

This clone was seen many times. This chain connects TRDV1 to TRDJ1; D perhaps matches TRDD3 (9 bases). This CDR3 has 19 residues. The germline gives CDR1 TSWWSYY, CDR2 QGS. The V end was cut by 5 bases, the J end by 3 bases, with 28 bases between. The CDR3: CALGSTSYSTGGRPDKLIF. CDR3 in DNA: TGTGCTCTTGGGTCGACTTCCTACTCGACTGGGGGACGGCCCGATAAACTCATCTTT.

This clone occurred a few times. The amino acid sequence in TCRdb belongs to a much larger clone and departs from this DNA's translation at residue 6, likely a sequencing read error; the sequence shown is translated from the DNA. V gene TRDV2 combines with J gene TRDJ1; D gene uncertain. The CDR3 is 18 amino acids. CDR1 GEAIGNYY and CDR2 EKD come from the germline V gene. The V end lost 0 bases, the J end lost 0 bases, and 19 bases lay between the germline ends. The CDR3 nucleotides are TGTGCCTGTGACACCGTAGCATATGGGACCCCGTACACCGATAAACTCATCTTT. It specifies CACDTVAYGTPYTDKLIF.

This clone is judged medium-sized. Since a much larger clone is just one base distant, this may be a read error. Here the CDR3 DNA reads TGTGCCTATGACACCGTGGGGGATCGTGGCGATAAACTCATCTTT. Protein sequence: CAYDTVGDRGDKLIF. The chain joins TRDV2 to TRDJ1, with 8 bases aligning to TRDD3. The CDR3 is made up of 15 amino acids. Germline CDR1 GEAIGNYY, CDR2 EKD.

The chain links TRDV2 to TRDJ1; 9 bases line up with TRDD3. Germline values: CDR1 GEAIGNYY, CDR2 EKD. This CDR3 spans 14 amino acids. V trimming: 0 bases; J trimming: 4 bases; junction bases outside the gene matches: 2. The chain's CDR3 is CACDTLGDSDKLIF. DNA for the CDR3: TGTGCCTGTGACACCTTGGGGGATAGCGATAAACTCATCTTT.

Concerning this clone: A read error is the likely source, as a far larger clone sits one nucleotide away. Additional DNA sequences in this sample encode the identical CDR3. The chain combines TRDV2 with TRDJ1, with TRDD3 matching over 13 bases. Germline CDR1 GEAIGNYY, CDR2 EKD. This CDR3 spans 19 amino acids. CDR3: CACDTVTGGYGKGADKLIF. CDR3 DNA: TGCGCCTGTGACACCGTCACTGGGGGATACGGAAAAGGGGCCGATAAACTCATCTTT.

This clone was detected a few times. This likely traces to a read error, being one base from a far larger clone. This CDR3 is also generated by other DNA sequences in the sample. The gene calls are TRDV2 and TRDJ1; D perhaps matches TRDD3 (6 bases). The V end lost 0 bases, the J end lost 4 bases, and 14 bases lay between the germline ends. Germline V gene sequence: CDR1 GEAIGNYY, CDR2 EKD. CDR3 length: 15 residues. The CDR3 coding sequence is TGTGCCTGTGACACCGTAGGGGATCGTGGCGATAAACTCATCTTT. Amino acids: CACDTVGDRGDKLIF.

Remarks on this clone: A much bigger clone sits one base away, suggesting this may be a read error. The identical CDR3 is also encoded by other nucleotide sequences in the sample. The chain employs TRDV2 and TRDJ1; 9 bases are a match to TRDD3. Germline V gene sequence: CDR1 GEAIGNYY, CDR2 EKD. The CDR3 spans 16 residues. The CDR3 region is CACAKLGDPVINALIF. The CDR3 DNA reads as TGTGCTTGTGCCAAACTGGGGGACCCCGTAATAAATGCACTCATCTTT.